This TCR beta chain was found in a study of blood T cells in healthy people across ages. With regard to this clonotype: The junction differs from germline at one of its ends, possibly a read error.

Primers used in a second PCR of roughly 6 to 11 cycles were a sample-barcoded 5' primer and a J-beta primer mix. A minimum of 2.5 million CDR3-containing paired-end reads was obtained for each sample. One entry per CDR3 protein results from TCRdb running MiXCR on the 5' RACE reads. Among hundreds of thousands of distinct CDR3 sequences listed, 58% were seen once. The TCR was taken from a man aged 60 to 69 in good health. The specimen sequenced was blood.

This CDR3 reads CAGSFGRREAFF. DNA for the CDR3: TGTGCCGGCAGTTTTGGACGGCGTGAAGCTTTCTTT. The V and J genes are TRBV12-3 or TRBV12-4 and TRBJ1-1; no firm D call. The CDR3 consists of 12 residues.